The entry that follows covers one TCR beta chain sequence. Its antigen is unidentified. This sample is drawn from a study of T cell repertoires in aging, cancer and after chemotherapy. Looking at the study overall: Patients with glioblastoma brain tumors were sampled before and after temozolomide-based therapy. The study's findings and limits: In healthy donors, age-related TCR diversity loss mainly reflected lost richness. Untreated cancer patients had significantly lower blood TCR diversity than age-matched healthy donors. Across the chemotherapy interval, each cancer cohort showed higher median generation probability, suggesting thymic rebound.

This CDR3 region has 13 residues. Between the trimmed V and J ends, which lost 5 bases and 7 bases, there was a span of 12 bases. From germline, CDR1 is SEHNR and CDR2 FQNEAQ (reference sequence). Rearranged V-D-J TRB sequences were amplified with a mixed TRB-A/B primer pool. Via MiXCR, TCRdb re-called the multiplex PCR reads, giving one row per CDR3 protein. The sample carries roughly 4,500 distinct CDR3 sequences, around three fifths recorded once. TCR beta rearrangements were amplified from peripheral blood genomic DNA. This sequence was found in a human donor with a solid tumor. The specimen sequenced was blood. V gene TRBV7-9 combines with J gene TRBJ1-5, with D possibly being TRBD1 (5 bases). The CDR3 coding sequence is TGTGCCAGCAGCCTACAGGCCTGGCAGCCCCAGCATTTT. It specifies CASSLQAWQPQHF.